The 2 T cell receptor beta chains reported below all come from one sample, sequenced in a study of shared clonotypes between healthy human individuals (dated by TCRdb to 2018 to 2020). Library preparation employed the immunoSEQ multiplex PCR assay. Here the immuneACCESS table is served through TCRdb, limited to in-frame sequences with V and J called. Missing clones are a known gap in these copies; in checked studies unresolved V genes cover under half, and the rest lacks a known reason. Present in this sample are about half a million clones, roughly three quarters of which were seen just once. Around 13% of the sample is taken by the ten largest. Sequences were obtained from PBMCs. These receptors came from a woman between 40 and 50 years old in good health. Some clones in this sample may be carry-over from other donors' samples.

The gene calls are TRBV30 and TRBJ1-1, with 8 bases identical to TRBD1. V trimming: 2 bases; J trimming: 5 bases; junction bases outside the gene matches: 4. The CDR3 sequence is 13 residues long. Germline loops: CDR1 GTSNPN, CDR2 SVGIG (reference sequence). Here the CDR3 DNA reads TGTGCCTGGAGTCCCACAGGGGGAACTGAAGCTTTCTTT. Its translation is CAWSPTGGTEAFF.

The chain employs TRBV6-1 and TRBJ1-1; D is unclear. This CDR3 spans 13 amino acids. Trimming stripped 5 bases from V and 1 base from J, with 8 bases between. From germline, CDR1 is MNHNS and CDR2 SASEGT. The chain's CDR3 is CASSITRNTEAFF. DNA of the CDR3: TGTGCCAGCAGTATAACACGGAACACTGAAGCTTTCTTT.